This record looks at one TCR beta chain sequence and its context. Its antigen is not known. Both 60 Vbeta primers and 13 Jbeta primers went into the PCR. TCRdb's copy holds only in-frame clones and misses some; the assay was immunoSEQ multiplex PCR. The data show just over 200,000 clones, roughly 80% seen once. The data stem from a study of cytomegalovirus exposure and HLA in healthy donors. Study-wide background: An earlier analysis found roughly 100 million unique TCR beta sequences from 150 million to 200 million T cells.

Whole-study findings and limits: Sequencing likely produced, as an artifact, a cluster of highly shared sequence variants. One variant, a missense change in DCLRE1C, was linked in a later analysis to TCR beta V- and J-gene trimming. It was only CMV serostatus that was available as immune exposure information.

V lost 5 bases, J lost 6 bases, and 9 bases stayed unmatched. Germline V gene data show CDR1 as LGHNA and CDR2 as YNFKEQ. The CDR3 runs 14 residues. The clonotype was recovered from a woman in her forties in good health and CMV-seronegative. V and J are TRBV4-2 and TRBJ2-7, with 8 bases fitting TRBD1. Sequences were obtained from PBMCs. CDR3 nucleotide sequence: TGTGCCAGCAGCTTACCGGGACAGGTAACCGAGCAGTACTTC. As protein: CASSLPGQVTEQYF.